This entry lists 27 T cell receptor beta chains sequenced from one sample in a study of cytomegalovirus exposure and HLA in healthy donors. The study ran its PCR with 60 Vbeta and 13 Jbeta primers. Produced via immunoSEQ multiplex PCR; TCRdb's table is partial and in-frame only. The sample holds some 150,000 clones, about 80% seen once. Source material: PBMCs. All receptors derive from a woman aged 40 to 50 in good health and CMV-seronegative.

The chain uses TRBV23-1 and TRBJ2-5, with a possible D match to TRBD2 (5 bases). TRBV23-1 is classed as an ORF, of uncertain function. CDR3 size: 14 residues. V was trimmed by 7 bases and J by 6 bases, leaving 18 bases between them. The CDR3 protein is CASTSEVGGKTQYF. CDR3 DNA sequence: TGCGCCAGCACGTCGGAGGTGGGTGGGAAGACCCAGTACTTC.

The chain combines TRBV19 with TRBJ1-3; 7 bases are shared with TRBD1. V gave up 5 bases and J gave up 2 bases; unmatched junction bases: 6. Germline values: CDR1 LNHDA, CDR2 SQIVND (reference sequence). The length of the CDR3 is 15 residues. DNA for the CDR3: TGTGCCAGTAGTCCCCTTAGGGGGCCTGGAAACACCATATATTTT. Residues: CASSPLRGPGNTIYF.

This chain uses TRBV27 with TRBJ2-1; no reliable D call. The CDR3 contains 14 residues. V was cut by 4 bases and J by 9 bases, with 16 bases left in between. CDR1 is MNHEY, CDR2 SMNVEV, per germline (reference sequence). The CDR3 is CASSSTGYNREQFF. The CDR3 DNA follows: TGTGCCAGCAGTTCAACCGGGTACAATCGTGAGCAGTTCTTC.

The CDR3 region has the DNA TGTGCCAGCAGGGGACTAGCGGGAGTTGAAGAGCAGTACTTC. It encodes CASRGLAGVEEQYF. The chain recombines TRBV6-1 with TRBJ2-7; 14 nucleotides align to TRBD2. After removal of 6 bases from V and 7 bases from J, the junction contained 5 bases not matched to a gene. Per germline, CDR1 MNHNS and CDR2 SASEGT. CDR3 length: 14 residues.

The genes are TRBV7-6 and TRBJ2-1, with 11 bases fitting TRBD2. After removal of 3 bases from V and 6 bases from J, the junction contained 7 bases not matched to a gene. This CDR3 is built from 16 residues. Germline values: CDR1 SGHVS, CDR2 FNYEAQ. Here the CDR3 DNA reads TGTGCCAGCAGCTTCCCCGGACTAGCGGGTCGCAATGAGCAGTTCTTC. The encoded protein is CASSFPGLAGRNEQFF. Based on the CDR3 plus reference TRBV7-6 and TRBJ2-1, the full variable domain is GAGVSQSPRYKVTKRGQDVALRCDPISGHVSLYWYRQALGQGPEFLTYFNYEAQQDKSGLPNDRFSAERPEGSISTLTIQRTEQRDSAMYRCASSFPGLAGRNEQFFGPGTRLTVL.

J is TRBJ1-5 and V is TRBV7-9, with D hard to call. The CDR3 has 16 amino acids. The V end lost 1 base, the J end lost 2 bases, and 12 bases lay between the germline ends. Germline loops: CDR1 SEHNR, CDR2 FQNEAQ (reference sequence). For the CDR3, the DNA is TGTGCCAGCAGCTTAGAAGGTCCGGGAGGCAATCAGCCCCAGCATTTT. It encodes CASSLEGPGGNQPQHF. Based on the CDR3 plus reference TRBV7-9 and TRBJ1-5, the full variable domain is DTGVSQNPRHKITKRGQNVTFRCDPISEHNRLYWYRQTLGQGPEFLTYFQNEAQLEKSRLLSDRFSAERPKGSFSTLEIQRTEQGDSAMYLCASSLEGPGGNQPQHFGDGTRLSIL.

The chain is built from TRBV5-4 and TRBJ1-2, with a possible D match to TRBD1 (5 bases). V was cut by 4 bases and J by 4 bases, with 14 bases left in between. Germline CDR1 is SGHNT and CDR2 is YYREEE (reference sequence). The CDR3 covers 14 residues. As DNA, the CDR3 is TGTGCCAGCAGCGGCATTCAGGGATCCTATGGCTACACCTTC. Translation: CASSGIQGSYGYTF.

The V and J genes are TRBV5-1 and TRBJ2-4; TRBD1 aligns across 8 bases. Germline CDR1 and CDR2: SGHRS and YFSETQ. The CDR3 spans 15 residues. V shed 4 bases, J shed 8 bases, and the junction held 11 bases outside the gene matches. In nucleotides, the CDR3 is TGCGCCAGCAGCACCGGACAGGGAGTATCGGACATTCAGTACTTC. Translating gives CASSTGQGVSDIQYF. Variable domain in full (rest from reference TRBV5-1 and TRBJ2-4): KAGVTQTPRYLIKTRGQQVTLSCSPISGHRSVSWYQQTPGQGLQFLFEYFSETQRNKGNFPGRFSGRQFSNSRSEMNVSTLELGDSALYLCASSTGQGVSDIQYFGAGTRLSVL.

The chain recombines TRBV29-1 with TRBJ1-2; D remains ambiguous. Deletions cut 2 bases from V and 6 bases from J, with 4 bases between. The CDR3 extends over 10 amino acids. CDR1 SQVTM and CDR2 ANQGSEA come from the germline V gene. Written as DNA, the CDR3 is TGCAGCGTTGAACGGGATGGCTACACCTTC. As protein: CSVERDGYTF. The variable domain in full, with the rest retrieved from reference TRBV29-1 and TRBJ1-2, is SAVISQKPSRDICQRGTSLTIQCQVDSQVTMMFWYRQQPGQSLTLIATANQGSEATYESGFVIDKFPISRPNLTFSTLTVSNMSPEDSSIYLCSVERDGYTFGSGTRLTVV.

The J gene is TRBJ2-1, the V gene TRBV5-4; a possible D gene is TRBD2 (6 bases). Germline V gene sequence: CDR1 SGHNT, CDR2 YYREEE (reference sequence). The V gene lost 4 bases and the J gene lost 7 bases, with 24 bases spanning the gap. The CDR3 consists of 17 residues. The CDR3 loop is CASSTRGSGGTLNEQFF. CDR3 in DNA: TGTGCCAGCAGCACGAGGGGTAGCGGCGGGACGCTGAATGAGCAGTTCTTC.

This clone was recorded only once. V and J are TRBV10-2 and TRBJ1-5, with D tentatively TRBD1 (5 bases). Germline CDR1 WSHSY, CDR2 SAAADI. The V end lost 1 base, the J end lost 11 bases, and 9 bases lay between the germline ends. The CDR3 consists of 12 residues. The CDR3 nucleotides are TGCGCCAGCAGTGAGTTGATCAGGGCCCAGCATTTT. Translated: CASSELIRAQHF.

The genes are TRBV5-1 and TRBJ2-3, with D possibly being TRBD2 (5 bases). The V gene lost 4 bases and the J gene lost 0 bases, with 15 bases spanning the gap. This CDR3 has 16 amino acids. Germline V lookup: CDR1 SGHRS, CDR2 YFSETQ. The CDR3 DNA reads as TGCGCCAGCAGCCGGGGAGACCTTGCGAGCACAGATACGCAGTATTTT. Residues: CASSRGDLASTDTQYF.

The V gene is TRBV7-6, the J gene TRBJ1-5; 7 bases are shared with TRBD1. Looked up from germline, CDR1 is SGHVS and CDR2 is FNYEAQ. The CDR3 sequence is 15 residues long. V lost 5 bases and J lost 4; bases outside the gene matches: 8. This CDR3 reads CASSPRDSENQPQHF. CDR3 in DNA: TGTGCCAGCAGCCCCCGGGACAGCGAAAATCAGCCCCAGCATTTT. Full variable domain (remainder filled in from reference TRBV7-6 and TRBJ1-5): GAGVSQSPRYKVTKRGQDVALRCDPISGHVSLYWYRQALGQGPEFLTYFNYEAQQDKSGLPNDRFSAERPEGSISTLTIQRTEQRDSAMYRCASSPRDSENQPQHFGDGTRLSIL.

J is TRBJ2-7 and V is TRBV5-1; D is ambiguous. Trimming took 1 base from V and 1 from J, leaving 6 bases between them. Germline lookup yields CDR1 SGHRS and CDR2 YFSETQ. This CDR3 has 13 residues. The CDR3 here is CASSLTPSYEQYF. The CDR3 nucleotides read TGCGCCAGCAGCTTGACTCCTTCCTACGAGCAGTACTTC.

V and J are TRBV27 and TRBJ1-1, with D perhaps TRBD1 (6 bases). V shed 2 bases and J shed 3 bases, with 10 bases lying between them. The CDR3 length is 14 residues. The germline gives CDR1 MNHEY, CDR2 SMNVEV (reference sequence). The CDR3 DNA reads TGTGCCAGCAGTTTAGGGGGGGGCGACACTGAAGCTTTCTTT. Translation: CASSLGGGDTEAFF.

The chain combines TRBV6-5 with TRBJ2-3; D is unresolved. CDR1 and CDR2 from the germline V gene are MNHEY and SVGAGI. CDR3 length: 15 residues. V was cut by 6 bases and J by 1 base, with 14 bases left in between. Here the CDR3 reads CASSLGGQGTDTQYF. Written as DNA, the CDR3 is TGTGCCAGCAGCCTCGGTGGGCAGGGCACAGATACGCAGTATTTT.

The V call is TRBV30, the J call TRBJ2-5, with 12 bases fitting TRBD2. Per the germline V gene, CDR1 is GTSNPN and CDR2 is SVGIG (reference sequence). This CDR3 region has 15 residues. V lost 5 bases, J lost 2 bases, and 6 bases stayed unmatched. The DNA of the CDR3 is TGTGCCTGGGGACTAGCGGGAAAGGGTCAAGAGACCCAGTACTTC. Translating gives CAWGLAGKGQETQYF.

Only a few counts were recorded for this clone. This chain uses TRBV29-1 with TRBJ1-2; D is possibly TRBD1 (5 bases). V was trimmed by 3 bases and J by 7 bases, leaving 12 bases between them. Per germline, CDR1 SQVTM and CDR2 ANQGSEA. The CDR3 is made up of 12 amino acids. The DNA of the CDR3 is TGCAGCGTTGACTTAGGGGCAAGTGGCTACACCTTC. Protein sequence: CSVDLGASGYTF.

This clone was seen more than once but under ten times. The V gene is TRBV13, the J gene TRBJ2-7, with TRBD2 matching 9 bases. The CDR3 spans 16 residues. Germline assignment: CDR1 PRHDT and CDR2 FYEKMQ (reference sequence). After removal of 2 bases from V and 0 bases from J, the junction contained 5 bases not matched to a gene. In DNA form, the CDR3 reads TGTGCCAGCAGCTTAAGGTCTAGCGGGGACTCCTACGAGCAGTACTTC. It specifies CASSLRSSGDSYEQYF. The full variable domain, in which reference TRBV13 and TRBJ2-7 provide the parts outside the CDR3, is AAGVIQSPRHLIKEKRETATLKCYPIPRHDTVYWYQQGPGQDPQFLISFYEKMQSDKGSIPDRFSAQQFSDYHSELNMSSLELGDSALYFCASSLRSSGDSYEQYFGPGTRLTVT.

The CDR3 spells CASARQGSYGYTF. The CDR3 DNA sequence: TGTGCCAGCGCTCGACAGGGTTCCTATGGCTACACCTTC. The genes are TRBV27 and TRBJ1-2; 7 bases map to TRBD1. J was trimmed by 4 bases and V by 8 bases; bases with no gene match: 7. The CDR3 loop spans 13 amino acids. Germline V gives CDR1 MNHEY, CDR2 SMNVEV (reference sequence).

The chain has TRBV29-1 and TRBJ1-2, with TRBD1 as a possible D gene (5 bases). Trimming stripped 7 bases from V and 7 bases from J, with 13 bases between. In germline, CDR1 is SQVTM, CDR2 ANQGSEA. The CDR3 is 11 residues long. The CDR3 bases are TGCAGCGGCGGAGGGACGACTGGCTACACCTTC. It is translated as CSGGGTTGYTF. Drawing the rest from reference TRBV29-1 and TRBJ1-2, the complete variable domain is SAVISQKPSRDICQRGTSLTIQCQVDSQVTMMFWYRQQPGQSLTLIATANQGSEATYESGFVIDKFPISRPNLTFSTLTVSNMSPEDSSIYLCSGGGTTGYTFGSGTRLTVV.

V is TRBV19 and J is TRBJ2-3; no definite D call. Germline assignment: CDR1 LNHDA and CDR2 SQIVND (reference sequence). The V end lost 3 bases, the J end lost 6 bases, and 7 bases lay between the germline ends. This CDR3 has 12 residues. CDR3: CASSISQDTQYF. In DNA, the CDR3 is TGTGCCAGTAGTATCTCCCAGGATACGCAGTATTTT.

The chain carries TRBV7-9 and TRBJ1-2; D gene uncertain. Germline CDR1 SEHNR, CDR2 FQNEAQ (reference sequence). Trimming cost V 1 base and J 10 bases, with 10 bases left between them. CDR3 length equals 12 residues. The CDR3 region has the DNA TGTGCCAGCAGCTTAGAAAGCCCCCTCTACACCTTC. Translation gives CASSLESPLYTF.

The V gene is TRBV12-5, the J gene TRBJ2-1, with TRBD2 matching over 14 bases. CDR3 length: 17 residues. The V gene end was trimmed by 1 base and the J gene end by 7 bases; junction bases not matched to a gene: 6. The V gene's germline CDR1 is LGHNT and CDR2 FRNRAP. CDR3 nucleotides: TGTGCTAGTGGTTTGGCCCTGACTAGCGGGGGGGCAAATGAGCAGTTCTTC. Protein sequence: CASGLALTSGGANEQFF. The full variable domain, with the rest looked up from reference TRBV12-5 and TRBJ2-1, is DARVTQTPRHKVTEMGQEVTMRCQPILGHNTVFWYRQTMMQGLELLAYFRNRAPLDDSGMPKDRFSAEMPDATLATLKIQPSEPRDSAVYFCASGLALTSGGANEQFFGPGTRLTVL.

V usage is TRBV11-2 and J usage is TRBJ2-3; D may be TRBD2 (7 bases). Trimming took off 7 bases at V and 0 bases at J, with 17 bases between the two ends. Germline CDR1 is SGHAT and CDR2 is FQNNGV. The CDR3 contains 16 residues. CDR3 sequence reads: CASTQGGGPSTDTQYF. The CDR3 DNA is TGTGCCAGCACCCAAGGGGGGGGCCCTAGCACAGATACGCAGTATTTT.

The chain joins TRBV27 to TRBJ2-1; no firm D call. The CDR3 length is 13 residues. CDR1 MNHEY and CDR2 SMNVEV come from the germline V gene (reference sequence). Trimming removed 2 bases at V and 6 bases at J, with 8 bases between. The CDR3 bases are TGTGCCAGCAGTTTAGGAAGGAGCAATGAGCAGTTCTTC. Its protein product is CASSLGRSNEQFF.

The chain's CDR3 is CASSLTTTGEYGYTF. In nucleotides, the CDR3 is TGCGCCAGCAGCTTGACTACGACAGGGGAATATGGCTACACCTTC. The rearrangement joins TRBV5-1 to TRBJ1-2; TRBD1 aligns across 8 bases. Germline V gene data show CDR1 as SGHRS and CDR2 as YFSETQ. This CDR3 is 15 amino acids long. Trimming cost V 1 base and J 5 bases; bases outside gene matches: 7.